This T cell receptor (beta chain) appears in the sequencing data of a study of blood T cell repertoires in COVID-19. For the study at large: Acute and convalescent COVID-19 samples came from the United States, Italy and Spain. T cells, B-cell-depleted T cells, or PBMCs provided the cDNA or gDNA that served as material.

Original handling: Reference gene primer amplification gave estimated nucleated cell counts. Using immunoSEQ multiplex PCR, the repertoire was profiled, and TCRdb retains in-frame clones only, with some absent. V and J calls and clone size are given by that table; D and trimming were obtained from the DNA. Here the sample spans 210,000 or so clones, roughly 84% being singletons. CDR1 is SNHLY, CDR2 FYNNEI, per germline. V was trimmed by 4 bases and J by 4 bases, leaving 13 bases between them. This CDR3 comprises 14 residues. The chain recombines TRBV2 with TRBJ1-1; D possibly corresponds to TRBD1 (6 bases). The source material was peripheral blood. The clonotype was recovered from a woman at least 80 years old with active or convalescent COVID-19. This chain's CDR3 is CASSGDIMGTEAFF. Here the CDR3 DNA reads TGTGCCAGCAGTGGGGACATTATGGGCACTGAAGCTTTCTTT.